What follows is one TCR beta chain and its context. The data stem from a study of cytomegalovirus exposure and HLA in healthy donors. The PCR ran on 60 Vbeta and 13 Jbeta primers. Profiling relied on immunoSEQ multiplex PCR, and the TCRdb table lists in-frame clones only, not all of them. This sample has some 180,000 clones, with 76% found just once. CDR1 is SGHRS, CDR2 YFSETQ, per germline. This CDR3 spans 13 amino acids. V shed 0 bases and J shed 5 bases, with 8 bases lying between them. Sequenced input: PBMCs. The clonotype comes from a man aged 18 to 29 in good health and CMV-seronegative. V usage is TRBV5-1 and J usage is TRBJ2-5; D possibly corresponds to TRBD1 (5 bases). CDR3 sequence reads: CASSLGGQETQYF. CDR3 coding DNA: TGCGCCAGCAGCTTGGGGGGCCAGGAGACCCAGTACTTC.